The next 5 T cell receptor beta chains were all read from a single sample in a study of blood T cell repertoires in COVID-19 (dated by TCRdb to about 2020). The library was made by the immunoSEQ multiplex PCR assay. Imported from immuneACCESS, the table was reduced by TCRdb to in-frame sequences with V and J called. These copies leave out some clones; in studies compared against another copy, an unresolved V gene accounts for under half, and the cause of the remainder is not known. This sample lists around 160,000 clones; 81% were detected once. The ten biggest clones cover 11% of the sample. Sequenced material: peripheral blood. These receptors were taken from a man in his 60s with active or convalescent COVID-19.

V is TRBV27 and J is TRBJ1-1; TRBD1 is a possible D gene (5 bases). V was shortened by 4 bases and J by 2 bases, with 17 bases between the two germline ends. The CDR3 covers 16 residues. CDR1 and CDR2 (germline): MNHEY, SMNVEV (reference sequence). The CDR3 region has the DNA TGTGCCAGCAGTTGGAGCGCAGGGAACCTTAACACTGAAGCTTTCTTT. Translated, it gives CASSWSAGNLNTEAFF.

The rearrangement uses TRBV7-6 and TRBJ2-7; 8 nucleotides align to TRBD1. This CDR3 has 15 residues. Trimming cost V 1 base and J 0 bases; bases outside gene matches: 2. In germline, CDR1 is SGHVS, CDR2 FNYEAQ. CDR3 residues: CASSLEDRVSYEQYF. CDR3 in DNA: TGTGCCAGCAGCTTAGAGGACAGGGTCTCCTACGAGCAGTACTTC.

This clone was counted a single time. V gene TRBV7-9 combines with J gene TRBJ1-6; perhaps TRBD1 as D (5 bases). This CDR3 is built from 13 residues. Per germline, CDR1 SEHNR and CDR2 FQNEAQ (reference sequence). V lost 1 base, J lost 10 bases, and 8 bases lay in between. The CDR3 DNA is TGTGCCAGCAGCTTAGTGGACACCTCACCCCTCCACTTT. Its protein product is CASSLVDTSPLHF.

This chain links TRBV7-2 with TRBJ2-7; 8 positions agree with TRBD2. Germline lookup yields CDR1 SGHTA and CDR2 FQGNSA. The CDR3 has 15 residues. Trimming removed 7 bases from V and 1 base from J; junction bases left unmatched: 9. CDR3 nucleotides: TGTGCCAGCACCGAGTCGGGGGGGACATCCTACGAGCAGTACTTC. Its translation is CASTESGGTSYEQYF. The full variable domain, completed using reference TRBV7-2 and TRBJ2-7, is GAGVSQSPSNKVTEKGKDVELRCDPISGHTALYWYRQSLGQGLEFLIYFQGNSAPDKSGLPSDRFSAERTGGSVSTLTIQRTQQEDSAVYLCASTESGGTSYEQYFGPGTRLTVT.

The rearrangement links TRBV10-1 to TRBJ2-1; D is perhaps TRBD2 (6 bases). Germline CDR1 is WNHNN and CDR2 is SYGVQD (reference sequence). The germline V and J ends were trimmed by 2 bases and 11 bases, with 10 bases remaining between them. This CDR3 spans 12 amino acids. CDR3 protein: CASSEGSGKQFF. The CDR3 nucleotides read TGCGCCAGCAGTGAGGGTAGCGGTAAGCAGTTCTTC.